The 21 T cell receptor beta chains listed next were all sequenced from one sample in a study of T cell responses to AZD1222 COVID-19 vaccine (dated by TCRdb to the early 2020s). Receptors were amplified or captured by the immunoSEQ multiplex PCR assay. Sourced from immuneACCESS, this table was stored by TCRdb with only in-frame sequences that have V and J called. A share of the clones is absent; for the studies checked, an unresolved V gene accounts for under half, and the remainder has no known explanation. Across this sample there are more than 40,000 clones, with 90% seen only once. Over 35% of the sample is taken by the ten largest. What this sample's time point label stands for: about 28 days (+/-7) after the second vaccine dose. The sequencing here drew on peripheral blood, taken 28 days after the second AZD1222 dose. Receptors originate from an adult who received the AZD1222 COVID-19 vaccine.

V usage is TRBV28 and J usage is TRBJ2-5; TRBD2 matches at 7 bases. The CDR3 runs to 12 residues. With 8 bases clipped from V and 3 bases from J, the junction kept 3 bases outside the gene matches. From germline, CDR1 is MDHEN and CDR2 SYDVKM. CDR3 in amino acids: CASFSGKETQYF. The CDR3 DNA is TGTGCCAGCTTCAGCGGGAAAGAGACCCAGTACTTC.

The chain links TRBV5-1 to TRBJ2-7; 9 nucleotides align to TRBD1. The CDR3 runs to 16 residues. The trim removed 4 bases at V and 4 bases at J, leaving 12 bases unmatched. From germline, CDR1 is SGHRS and CDR2 YFSETQ. The CDR3 DNA sequence: TGCGCCAGCAGCGTCTCGGACAGGGGTTCGATTTACGAGCAGTACTTC. It translates to CASSVSDRGSIYEQYF.

V and J are TRBV2 and TRBJ1-6, with D unresolved. This CDR3 is 16 amino acids long. CDR1 is SNHLY, CDR2 FYNNEI, per germline. V was cut by 3 bases and J by 4 bases, with 13 bases left in between. CDR3 sequence (DNA): TGTGCCAGCAGTGACGGCGGCAGCTCTTATAATTCACCCCTCCACTTT. Amino acid sequence: CASSDGGSSYNSPLHF.

The chain couples TRBV18 to TRBJ1-1; a weak D match, TRBD1 (5 bases). The CDR3 runs 17 residues. Germline values: CDR1 KGHSH, CDR2 LQKENI. V gave up 2 bases and J gave up 7 bases, with 23 bases separating them. The CDR3 sequence is CASSPGIRGKLLYEAFF. The CDR3 DNA reads TGTGCCAGCTCACCAGGGATCCGGGGGAAACTCCTCTATGAAGCTTTCTTT.

CDR3 region: CASSPVSGGSNQPQHF. The CDR3 coding sequence is TGTGCCAGCAGCCCTGTTTCGGGGGGGAGCAATCAGCCCCAGCATTTT. This chain connects TRBV5-5 to TRBJ1-5; possibly TRBD1 for D (5 bases). From germline, CDR1 is SGHKS and CDR2 YYEKEE (reference sequence). This CDR3 has 16 residues. The ends were cut back, 4 bases at V and 1 base at J, with 15 bases in the middle.

This chain links TRBV2 with TRBJ2-1; 8 nucleotides match TRBD1. The CDR3 loop spans 13 amino acids. The germline V gene has CDR1 SNHLY and CDR2 FYNNEI. V was pared by 4 bases and J by 9 bases, with 5 bases of the junction left unmatched. CDR3 sequence reads: CASSGQGRAEQFF. CDR3 DNA sequence: TGTGCCAGCAGTGGACAGGGGAGAGCTGAGCAGTTCTTC.

The rearrangement joins TRBV2 to TRBJ1-3; D unclear. The CDR3 has 16 amino acids. V was clipped by 6 bases and J by 0 bases, with 15 bases between them. The V gene's germline CDR1 is SNHLY and CDR2 FYNNEI. CDR3 sequence: CASSALPQSSGNTIYF. The CDR3 nucleotides read TGTGCCAGCAGCGCGCTACCACAGAGCTCTGGAAACACCATATATTTT. Based on the CDR3 plus reference TRBV2 and TRBJ1-3, the full variable domain is EPEVTQTPSHQVTQMGQEVILRCVPISNHLYFYWYRQILGQKVEFLVSFYNNEISEKSEIFDDQFSVERPDGSNFTLKIRSTKLEDSAMYFCASSALPQSSGNTIYFGEGSWLTVV.

This chain joins TRBV5-1 and TRBJ1-1; possible D gene TRBD1, 6 bases. Germline V gene lookup returns CDR1 SGHRS and CDR2 YFSETQ. Trimming removed 0 bases at V and 4 bases at J, with 10 bases between. The CDR3 runs 14 residues. In DNA, the CDR3 is TGCGCCAGCAGCTTGGGACAGGCGATCACTGAAGCTTTCTTT. Residues: CASSLGQAITEAFF.

This clone was picked up one time. The rearrangement joins TRBV7-2 to TRBJ1-4; unclear D gene. Trimming took 1 base from V and 8 from J, leaving 26 bases between them. Germline V lookup: CDR1 SGHTA, CDR2 FQGNSA. The CDR3 is 19 residues long. DNA of the CDR3: TGTGCCAGCAGCTTAGATTCGCAGGCCCGAATAGCCCGGTGGGAAAAACTGTTTTTT. Translating gives CASSLDSQARIARWEKLFF.

CDR3 in DNA: TGTGCCAGCAGCCTATTCAGCGGGGGGGCCAACACCGGGGAGCTGTTTTTT. Amino acids: CASSLFSGGANTGELFF. This chain links TRBV9 with TRBJ2-2; 10 bases fit TRBD2. The CDR3 has 17 residues. V dropped 4 bases and J dropped 2; count of bases not matched to a gene: 8. Germline V gene lookup returns CDR1 SGDLS and CDR2 YYNGEE. The variable domain in full, completed from reference TRBV9 and TRBJ2-2, reads DSGVTQTPKHLITATGQRVTLRCSPRSGDLSVYWYQQSLDQGLQFLIQYYNGEERAKGNILERFSAQQFPDLHSELNLSSLELGDSALYFCASSLFSGGANTGELFFGEGSRLTVL.

The table lists this clone with a count of one. The chain combines TRBV3-1 (or the pseudogene TRBV3-2) with TRBJ2-3; no clear D. Per germline, CDR1 LGHDT and CDR2 YNNKEL (reference sequence). V was shortened by 0 bases and J by 10 bases, with 11 bases between the two germline ends. This CDR3 is 13 amino acids long. The CDR3 is CASSQDFKSAQYF. The CDR3 coding sequence is TGTGCCAGCAGCCAAGATTTCAAGTCGGCGCAGTATTTT.

The V gene is TRBV6-5, the J gene TRBJ2-5; D ambiguous. CDR3 length: 15 amino acids. V lost 7 bases to trimming and J lost 5 bases, with 20 bases between them. CDR1 is MNHEY, CDR2 SVGAGI, per germline. As DNA, the CDR3 is TGTGCCAGCACCAACGATGGGCAGCCCGCGGAGACCCAGTACTTC. It yields the protein CASTNDGQPAETQYF.

V usage is TRBV9 and J usage is TRBJ2-2, with 8 bases matching TRBD1. The CDR3 totals 17 residues. Germline CDR1 reads SGDLS; CDR2 reads YYNGEE. V shed 0 bases and J 2 bases; nucleotides not matched to a gene: 6. CDR3 in DNA: TGTGCCAGCAGCGTAGCCGGGACAGGCTACAACACCGGGGAGCTGTTTTTT. Translation gives CASSVAGTGYNTGELFF. The whole variable domain, remainder taken from reference TRBV9 and TRBJ2-2, is DSGVTQTPKHLITATGQRVTLRCSPRSGDLSVYWYQQSLDQGLQFLIQYYNGEERAKGNILERFSAQQFPDLHSELNLSSLELGDSALYFCASSVAGTGYNTGELFFGEGSRLTVL.

This clone came up a few times. This sequence joins TRBV6-5 and TRBJ1-1; possibly TRBD1 for D (6 bases). This CDR3 has 15 residues. With 6 bases removed from V and 0 bases from J, the gap between germline ends came to 14 bases. The V gene's germline CDR1 is MNHEY and CDR2 SVGAGI. The CDR3 loop reads CASRGQSGLNTEAFF. The CDR3, as DNA: TGTGCCAGCAGAGGACAGTCAGGCTTGAACACTGAAGCTTTCTTT.

The chain joins TRBV29-1 to TRBJ1-2; D is perhaps TRBD1 (6 bases). CDR1 is SQVTM, CDR2 ANQGSEA, per germline. The CDR3 has 13 residues. The V end was cut by 7 bases, the J end by 8 bases, with 20 bases between. The CDR3 loop reads CSASDGGLWGYTF. CDR3 sequence (DNA): TGCAGCGCCTCAGATGGGGGGCTATGGGGCTACACCTTC.

CDR3 protein: CASSVAHQETQYF. DNA for the CDR3: TGTGCCAGCAGTGTGGCCCATCAAGAGACCCAGTACTTC. V gene TRBV2 combines with J gene TRBJ2-5; D gene unclear. Per germline, CDR1 SNHLY and CDR2 FYNNEI. This CDR3 region has 13 residues. With 4 bases removed from V and 2 bases from J, the gap between germline ends came to 8 bases.

This rearrangement joins TRBV12-3 or TRBV12-4 to TRBJ2-5, with D unresolved. There are 11 residues in the CDR3. Trimming left V 5 bases short and J 2 bases short, with 3 bases between. The CDR3 is CASSPQETQYF. In DNA, the CDR3 is TGTGCCAGCAGTCCACAAGAGACCCAGTACTTC.

This sequence joins TRBV19 and TRBJ1-1; weak D call: TRBD1 (5 bases). Germline assignment: CDR1 LNHDA and CDR2 SQIVND (reference sequence). With 3 bases removed from V and 1 base from J, the gap between germline ends came to 15 bases. The CDR3 consists of 16 residues. The CDR3 region has the DNA TGTGCCAGTAGTATGGGGCTGGGGCGGGCGAACACTGAAGCTTTCTTT. Encoded protein: CASSMGLGRANTEAFF.

This chain joins TRBV2 and TRBJ2-2; no reliable D call. Trimming shortened V by 5 bases and J by 1 base, and 11 bases separated the two germline ends. Germline V gene sequence: CDR1 SNHLY, CDR2 FYNNEI. The CDR3 is 15 amino acids. The CDR3 loop is CASSLTKGNTGELFF. The CDR3, as DNA: TGTGCCAGCAGTCTAACTAAAGGGAACACCGGGGAGCTGTTTTTT. Together with reference TRBV2 and TRBJ2-2, the CDR3 gives the full variable domain: EPEVTQTPSHQVTQMGQEVILRCVPISNHLYFYWYRQILGQKVEFLVSFYNNEISEKSEIFDDQFSVERPDGSNFTLKIRSTKLEDSAMYFCASSLTKGNTGELFFGEGSRLTVL.

The rearrangement links TRBV5-4 to TRBJ2-5, with D possibly TRBD2 on 6 matching bases. The CDR3 length is 14 residues. V was cut by 2 bases and J by 4 bases, with 12 bases left in between. CDR1 is SGHNT and CDR2 is YYREEE in the germline V gene (reference sequence). The DNA of the CDR3 is TGTGCCAGCAGCTTAGGAGCCGGGGGAGAGACCCAGTACTTC. Translation: CASSLGAGGETQYF. The complete variable domain, with remaining parts taken from reference TRBV5-4 and TRBJ2-5, reads ETGVTQSPTHLIKTRGQQVTLRCSSQSGHNTVSWYQQALGQGPQFIFQYYREEENGRGNFPPRFSGLQFPNYSSELNVNALELDDSALYLCASSLGAGGETQYFGPGTRLLVL.

This chain uses TRBV27 with TRBJ1-5; D gene ambiguous. CDR1 is MNHEY and CDR2 is SMNVEV in the germline V gene (reference sequence). This CDR3 spans 14 amino acids. V shed 2 bases and J shed 7 bases, with 12 bases lying between them. Here the CDR3 reads CASSLSGVVQPQHF. The CDR3 nucleotides are TGTGCCAGCAGTTTAAGCGGGGTGGTACAGCCCCAGCATTTT.